The entry below describes one TCR beta chain. The antigen it binds to is not known. Base qualities were left out, and no much larger clone turns up one base away. The sample comes from a study of blood T cell repertoires in COVID-19 (TCRdb year 2020). Turning to the overall study: Samples from collaborators originated in the United States, Italy and Spain and spanned both the acute and convalescent phases of COVID-19. The material from the prospective study consisted of cDNA or gDNA derived from T cells, B-cell-depleted T cells, or PBMCs. Deeply sampled blood TCRbeta repertoires from subjects exposed to, actively infected with, or recovered from COVID-19 were included in the dataset. The repertoires were released in a freely available public database intended as a resource for research on the immune response to SARS-CoV-2. Samples came from the ongoing ImmuneRACE study (first 160 participants) plus 1,254 subjects from 6 global collaborators. Sample metadata almost always included a de-identified subject ID, COVID-19 status, age in years and sex. Where available, HLA class I and class II types were taken from metadata supplied by the sample provider and were not determined by assay-based typing.

The V end loses 3 bases and the J end loses 1 base, and a stretch of 10 bases separates them. The CDR3 measures 14 amino acids from cysteine to phenylalanine. Of all the DNA, just the CDR3 is kept, 42 bases in frame from base 1. As encoded in the germline V gene (reference sequence), CDR1 is SGHNT while CDR2 is YYREEE. Results and caveats for the whole study, not just this receptor: How much clinical and demographic metadata was included differed by source and by participant, and the metadata was provided uncurated.

At one collaborating source in Seattle, patients were enrolled during active infection and were followed longitudinally through the course of disease. The collaborating institutions used their own protocols to collect whole blood in K2EDTA tubes. Collaborator samples were shipped for TCRbeta analysis as frozen whole blood, isolated PBMCs, or DNA extracted from either sample type. The immunoSEQ Assay, a bias-controlled multiplex PCR, was used to amplify TCRbeta CDR3 regions from genomic DNA. Per the original workflow: Nucleated cell counts per sample were estimated from amplification of reference gene primers within the assay. Sequence reads were collapsed and filtered to measure the absolute abundance of every unique TCRbeta CDR3 rearrangement. For each sample, productive Simpson clonality was calculated by taking the square root of Simpson's diversity index across productive rearrangements. As stored in TCRdb, this immuneACCESS dataset retains in-frame rearrangements with V and J assigned. A fraction of the clones does not appear; measured against another copy, unresolved V genes explain less than half of the discrepancy, and the remainder lacks a known reason. Clone size and the V and J calls come from that table; the DNA yielded D and trimming. In all, the sample holds around 200,000 clones, and about 76% of those were seen once. Of the sample, over 5% is held by the ten largest clones.

The sequence was obtained from a woman aged 40-49 years with COVID-19, enrolled during active disease. This receptor chain uses TRBV5-4 and TRBJ1-1; too little of a D gene remains to name it. The sample taken for sequencing was peripheral blood. The nucleotides read TGTGCCAGCAGCTCGGGTAATTGGAACACTGAAGCTTTCTTT. Its translation reads: CASSSGNWNTEAFF.